The table lists the clone carrying this T cell receptor beta chain with a few counts. As yet, its antigen is unknown. A universal primer site and UMIs were added as TCR cDNA was made by 5'RACE template switching. TCRdb itself ran the 5' RACE reads through MiXCR, one entry per CDR3 protein. The repertoire includes 550,000 to 750,000 distinct CDR3 sequences, roughly 12% of them detected once, and about 14% sits in the top ten. There are 13 residues in the CDR3. The ends were cut back, 7 bases at V and 6 bases at J, with 18 bases in the middle. In germline, CDR1 is SQVTM, CDR2 ANQGSEA. The data were obtained in a study of T cells after yellow fever vaccination. Study as a whole: Fractions of limited cellularity were prepared by means of SMART-Seq v4 Ultra Low Input.

Study-wide findings and caveats: Reappearing after the booster were most of the clones from primary vaccination (about 95% CD4, around 90% CD8). From the bulk population, abundant clonotypes could contaminate and appear within FACS-sorted repertoires.

The TCR sequence derives from a man aged 25-45 years who received the YFV17D yellow fever vaccine. This chain links TRBV29-1 with TRBJ2-5; D ambiguous. Sequencing was performed on PBMCs, taken on the day of the yellow fever booster vaccination. For the CDR3, the DNA is TGCAGCGCAACATTGACGGCTCCGAAGACCCAGTACTTC. This gives the protein CSATLTAPKTQYF.